Each of the 13 T cell receptor beta chains below was sequenced from the same sample in a study of T cell changes during pregnancy in multiple sclerosis. Produced via immunoSEQ multiplex PCR; TCRdb's table is partial and in-frame only. The table lists under 95,000 clones, 90% to 95% of them singletons, with about 1% in the top ten. Sequences were derived from peripheral blood, sampled in the second trimester of pregnancy. The receptors were gathered from a female donor in good health, enrolled as a control in a pregnancy study.

The chain carries TRBV21-1 and TRBJ2-2; TRBD1, the table's D call, was not compared with the DNA. TRBV21-1 is a recognized pseudogene. CDR3 length equals 15 residues. The CDR3 coding sequence is TGTGCCAGCAGCACGGACAGGAAGAACACCGGGGAGCTGTTTTTT. It encodes CASSTDRKNTGELFF.

The chain recombines TRBV2 with TRBJ2-7, with 10 bases fitting TRBD1. V lost 5 bases, J lost 2 bases, and 6 bases stayed unmatched. Germline V gene data show CDR1 as SNHLY and CDR2 as FYNNEI. The CDR3 has 15 residues. The CDR3 sequence is CASSSRTGGPYEQYF. CDR3 DNA: TGTGCCAGCAGTTCCCGGACAGGGGGGCCCTACGAGCAGTACTTC.

J is TRBJ2-7 and V is TRBV19; D not certain. Germline loops: CDR1 LNHDA, CDR2 SQIVND (reference sequence). CDR3 size: 15 residues. Trimming shortened V by 9 bases and J by 1 base, and 19 bases separated the two germline ends. The chain's CDR3 is CASKPVHGDSYEQYF. The CDR3 DNA sequence: TGTGCCAGCAAGCCGGTGCACGGAGATTCCTACGAGCAGTACTTC.

The CDR3, as DNA: TGTGCCAGCAGTTCCATGGCTTCGGGGAGGCCCCAGCATTTT. Its translation is CASSSMASGRPQHF. J is TRBJ1-5 and V is TRBV27; D remains ambiguous. There are 14 residues in the CDR3. Trimming cost V 4 bases and J 9 bases, with 16 bases left between them. The germline V gene encodes CDR1 MNHEY and CDR2 SMNVEV (reference sequence).

The chain recombines TRBV15 with TRBJ1-2; the D gene is possibly TRBD1 (5 bases). The CDR3 is made up of 15 amino acids. V was trimmed by 0 bases and J by 6 bases, leaving 14 bases between them. Germline CDR1 LNHNV, CDR2 YYDKDF (reference sequence). The CDR3 DNA sequence: TGTGCCACCAGCAGAGATCGAGGCCAGGGTAATGGCTACACCTTC. Its translation: CATSRDRGQGNGYTF.

This CDR3 is CASNTDSPNQPQHF. The CDR3 DNA follows: TGTGCCAGCAATACGGACAGTCCCAATCAGCCCCAGCATTTT. The rearrangement uses TRBV2 and TRBJ1-5; possible D gene TRBD1, 6 bases. Per germline, CDR1 SNHLY and CDR2 FYNNEI. The V end was cut by 7 bases, the J end by 3 bases, with 13 bases between. The CDR3 length is 14 residues.

The V call is TRBV7-9, the J call TRBJ1-4, with D possibly matching TRBD1 (6 bases). With 5 bases removed from V and 3 bases from J, the gap between germline ends came to 16 bases. CDR1 and CDR2 from the germline V gene are SEHNR and FQNEAQ (reference sequence). This CDR3 has 16 amino acids. Here the CDR3 reads CASSPWSGDSNEKLFF. The CDR3 DNA sequence: TGTGCCAGCAGCCCCTGGTCAGGGGATTCTAATGAAAAACTGTTTTTT.

The gene calls are TRBV5-6 and TRBJ2-2, with D tentatively TRBD1 (5 bases). V lost 4 bases and J lost 0, with 7 bases in between. The CDR3 length is 14 residues. CDR1 is SGHDT and CDR2 is YYEEEE in the germline V gene. CDR3 sequence: CASSTTANTGELFF. CDR3 in DNA: TGTGCCAGCAGCACGACAGCGAACACCGGGGAGCTGTTTTTT.

The chain carries TRBV28 and TRBJ1-5, with no clear D. V was shortened by 6 bases and J by 2 bases, with 11 bases between the two germline ends. The CDR3 loop spans 14 amino acids. Germline V lookup: CDR1 MDHEN, CDR2 SYDVKM. The CDR3 DNA follows: TGTGCCAGCAGCGAGGGTATTGGCAATCAGCCCCAGCATTTT. This translates into CASSEGIGNQPQHF.

The rearrangement links TRBV7-8 to TRBJ2-3; TRBD2 is a possible D gene (6 bases). The V and J ends lost 1 base and 2 bases respectively, with 10 bases between them. This CDR3 has 15 amino acids. Germline values: CDR1 SGHVS, CDR2 FQNEAQ. The CDR3 spells CASSLDGSHTDTQYF. Written as DNA, the CDR3 is TGTGCCAGCAGCTTAGACGGGAGCCACACAGATACGCAGTATTTT.

In its sample, this clone was seen once. The rearrangement uses TRBV2 and TRBJ1-4, with 7 bases matching TRBD1. Looked up from germline, CDR1 is SNHLY and CDR2 is FYNNEI. The J segment lost 7 bases and the V segment lost 5 bases, leaving 10 bases of the junction unmatched. The CDR3 consists of 15 residues. In nucleotides, the CDR3 is TGTGCCAGCAGTAAGAGCAGGGGGAGTAGTGAAAAACTGTTTTTT. Its translation is CASSKSRGSSEKLFF.

The chain links TRBV5-4 to TRBJ2-7; 8 bases align to TRBD1. The germline CDR1 and CDR2 sequences are SGHNT and YYREEE (reference sequence). The junction had 11 bases not matched to a gene; V was cut back by 3 bases and J by 9 bases. This CDR3 region has 14 residues. The CDR3 coding sequence is TGTGCCAGCAGCTATGGACAGGGCCCTACTGGGCAGTACTTC. This codes for CASSYGQGPTGQYF.

This clone was recorded only once. The gene calls are TRBV12-2 and TRBJ2-1; the table's D call, TRBD2, has no DNA check behind it. TRBV12-2 is given as a pseudogene. The CDR3 consists of 16 residues. The CDR3 reads CASRCYSGRFYNEQFF. DNA for the CDR3: TGTGCAAGTCGCTGTTATAGCGGGAGGTTTTACAATGAGCAGTTCTTC.